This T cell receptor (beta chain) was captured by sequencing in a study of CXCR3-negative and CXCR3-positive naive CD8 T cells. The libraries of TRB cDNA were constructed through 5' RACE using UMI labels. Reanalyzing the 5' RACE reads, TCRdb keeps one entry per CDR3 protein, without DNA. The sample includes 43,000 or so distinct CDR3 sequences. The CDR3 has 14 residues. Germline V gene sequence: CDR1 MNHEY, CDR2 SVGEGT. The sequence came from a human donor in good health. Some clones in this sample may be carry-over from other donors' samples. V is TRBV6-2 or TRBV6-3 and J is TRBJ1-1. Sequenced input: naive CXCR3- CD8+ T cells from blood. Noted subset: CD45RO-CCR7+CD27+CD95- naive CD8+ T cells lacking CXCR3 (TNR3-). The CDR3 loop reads CASSYLTEATEAFF.